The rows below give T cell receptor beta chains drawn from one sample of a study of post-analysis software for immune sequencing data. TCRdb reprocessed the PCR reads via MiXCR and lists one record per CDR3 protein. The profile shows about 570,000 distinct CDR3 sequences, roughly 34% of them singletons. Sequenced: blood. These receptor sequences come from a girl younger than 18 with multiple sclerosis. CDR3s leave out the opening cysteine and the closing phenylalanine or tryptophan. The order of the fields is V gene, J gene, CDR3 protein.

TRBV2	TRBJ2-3	ASKEIAGGPDTQY
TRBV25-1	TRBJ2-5	ASSPFTGTTETQY
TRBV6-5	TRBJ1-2	ASSYSGTGSVSGYT
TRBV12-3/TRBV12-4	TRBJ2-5	ASSLADRVKETQY
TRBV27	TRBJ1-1	ASSLINPERDTEAF
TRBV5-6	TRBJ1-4	ASSSLGELSATNEKLF
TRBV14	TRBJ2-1	ASSQEIGTSGSNEQF
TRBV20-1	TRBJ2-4	SARAGGSGAKNIQY
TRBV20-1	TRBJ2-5	SARRDRVQETQY
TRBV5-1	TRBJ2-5	ASELGQGYQETQY
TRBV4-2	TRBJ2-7	ASSQDLTSGSYEQY
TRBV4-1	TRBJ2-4	ASSNGPQGALTKNIQY